This is a list of T cell receptor beta chains from one sample in a study of blood T cell repertoires in COVID-19. Clones were sequenced by immunoSEQ multiplex PCR, and TCRdb holds only the in-frame ones, with some missing. Of about 15,000 clones detected, roughly 87% appear once; the ten largest clones hold roughly 17%. What was sequenced was peripheral blood. Every receptor here comes from a human donor with active COVID-19. The donor label of this sample is uncertain. The CDR3 runs from the conserved cysteine through the conserved F or W. The order of the fields is clone size, V gene, J gene, D gene, CDR3 DNA, CDR3 protein. D genes are given only for firm matches. Where a row states a size, it is once, few, many or the class of an expanded clone; other rows omit it.

size: NA; V: TRBV5-1; J: TRBJ2-3; D: NA; DNA: TGCGCCAGCAGCCCGACAGTTAGCACAGATACGCAGTATTTT; CDR3: CASSPTVSTDTQYF
size: NA; V: TRBV6-5; J: TRBJ1-5; D: NA; DNA: TGTGCCAGCACGGTGCGGAGCAATCAGCCCCAGCATTTT; CDR3: CASTVRSNQPQHF
size: NA; V: TRBV2; J: TRBJ1-2; D: NA; DNA: TGTGCCAGCAGTGAAACAGGGAGGGGTGGCTACACCTTC; CDR3: CASSETGRGGYTF
size: NA; V: TRBV30; J: TRBJ1-3; D: NA; DNA: TGTGCCTGGAGGGCCGGGGTGTACTCTGGAAACACCATATATTTT; CDR3: CAWRAGVYSGNTIYF
size: NA; V: TRBV12-3/TRBV12-4; J: TRBJ1-1; D: TRBD1; DNA: TGTGCCAGCAGTTTGCCGGGACAGGGGGTAGCTTTCTTT; CDR3: CASSLPGQGVAFF
size: NA; V: TRBV5-6; J: TRBJ2-1; D: NA; DNA: TGTGCCAGCAGCTCGAGACTAGGTGAGCAGTTCTTC; CDR3: CASSSRLGEQFF
size: NA; V: TRBV6-4; J: TRBJ2-1; D: NA; DNA: TGTGCCAGCAGTGACGCCGGACAGACACTGTTCTTC; CDR3: CASSDAGQTLFF
size: NA; V: TRBV27; J: TRBJ2-7; D: TRBD1; DNA: TGTGCCAGCAGCCCGGGGACAGGGTCGGACTACGAGCAGTACTTC; CDR3: CASSPGTGSDYEQYF
size: NA; V: TRBV5-1; J: TRBJ2-2; D: NA; DNA: TGCGCCAGCAGCTTGGAATTCCGGACCGGGGAGCTGTTTTTT; CDR3: CASSLEFRTGELFF
size: NA; V: TRBV28; J: TRBJ2-7; D: NA; DNA: TGTGCCAGCAGCACCCCTCAATCCGGGGGCTCCTACGAGCAGTACTTC; CDR3: CASSTPQSGGSYEQYF
size: NA; V: TRBV27; J: TRBJ2-1; D: TRBD1; DNA: TGTGCCAGCAGTTTTGCCCGGGACAGGGGATCGAATGAGCAGTTCTTC; CDR3: CASSFARDRGSNEQFF
size: NA; V: TRBV9; J: TRBJ1-6; D: TRBD1; DNA: TGTGCCAGCAGCCGTTCCGACAGGGCGAATTCACCCCTCCACTTT; CDR3: CASSRSDRANSPLHF
size: NA; V: TRBV7-2; J: TRBJ2-5; D: TRBD1; DNA: TGTGCCAGCAGCTTATCAGGGGGAGAGACCCAGTACTTC; CDR3: CASSLSGGETQYF
size: NA; V: TRBV30; J: TRBJ1-1; D: TRBD1; DNA: TGTGCCTGGACGTGGCAGAACAGGGGATGGACTGAAGCTTTCTTT; CDR3: CAWTWQNRGWTEAFF
size: NA; V: TRBV28; J: TRBJ2-3; D: NA; DNA: TGTGCCAGCAGTACTCTACGAGGTGGAACAGATACGCAGTATTTT; CDR3: CASSTLRGGTDTQYF
size: once; V: TRBV4-1; J: TRBJ2-5; D: TRBD2; DNA: TGCGCCAGCAGCCAAGCGGGGGGGCAAGAGACCCAGTACTTC; CDR3: CASSQAGGQETQYF
size: NA; V: TRBV7-8; J: TRBJ2-3; D: NA; DNA: TGTGCCAGCAGCTTAGTGAGAACGCAGTATTTT; CDR3: CASSLVRTQYF
size: NA; V: TRBV21-1; J: TRBJ2-7; D: NA; DNA: TGTGCCAGCACCAACGGGGACGAGCAGTACTTC; CDR3: CASTNGDEQYF
size: few; V: TRBV28; J: TRBJ2-7; D: NA; DNA: TGTGCCAGCAGTTCGCCCGAGACTCGGAGCTCCTACGAGCAGTACTTC; CDR3: CASSSPETRSSYEQYF
size: NA; V: TRBV28; J: TRBJ2-7; D: TRBD1; DNA: TGTGCCAGCAGGAAGACAGGGAAAGCCTACGAGCAGTACTTC; CDR3: CASRKTGKAYEQYF
size: NA; V: TRBV14; J: TRBJ1-2; D: NA; DNA: TGTGCCAGCGGGGGAGGGGACCCTAACTATGGCTACACCTTC; CDR3: CASGGGDPNYGYTF
size: NA; V: TRBV12-3/TRBV12-4; J: TRBJ2-5; D: NA; DNA: TGTGCCAGCAGTTTGGACAGTCAGACCCAGTACTTC; CDR3: CASSLDSQTQYF
size: NA; V: TRBV7-9; J: TRBJ2-4; D: TRBD2; DNA: TGTGCCAGCAGTACACTATTAAAGCGGGGAGATTATAACATTCAGTACTTC; CDR3: CASSTLLKRGDYNIQYF
size: NA; V: TRBV10-3; J: TRBJ1-2; D: NA; DNA: TGTGCCATCAATGTGCGGGGGGCAGGCTATGGCTACACCTTC; CDR3: CAINVRGAGYGYTF
size: NA; V: TRBV22-1; J: TRBJ1-5; D: NA; DNA: TGTCCTGGGAGCGCATTCGGACAGGTTAGCAATCAGCCCCAGCATTTT; CDR3: CPGSAFGQVSNQPQHF
size: NA; V: TRBV3-1/TRBV3-2; J: TRBJ2-5; D: TRBD2; DNA: TGTGCCAGCAGTACAAGCGGGGCGGAGACCCAGTACTTC; CDR3: CASSTSGAETQYF